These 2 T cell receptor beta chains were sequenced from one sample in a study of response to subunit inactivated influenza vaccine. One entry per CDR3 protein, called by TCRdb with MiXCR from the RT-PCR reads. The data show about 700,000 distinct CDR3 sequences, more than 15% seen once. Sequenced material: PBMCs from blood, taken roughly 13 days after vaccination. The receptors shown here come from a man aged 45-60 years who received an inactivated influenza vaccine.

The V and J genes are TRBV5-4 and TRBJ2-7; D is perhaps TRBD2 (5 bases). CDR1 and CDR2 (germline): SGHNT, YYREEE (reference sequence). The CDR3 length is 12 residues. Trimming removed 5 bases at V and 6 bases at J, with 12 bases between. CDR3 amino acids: CASRAVGGEQYF. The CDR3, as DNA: TGTGCCAGCAGAGCGGTTGGAGGCGAGCAGTACTTC. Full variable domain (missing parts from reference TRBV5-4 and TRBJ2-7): ETGVTQSPTHLIKTRGQQVTLRCSSQSGHNTVSWYQQALGQGPQFIFQYYREEENGRGNFPPRFSGLQFPNYSSELNVNALELDDSALYLCASRAVGGEQYFGPGTRLTVT.

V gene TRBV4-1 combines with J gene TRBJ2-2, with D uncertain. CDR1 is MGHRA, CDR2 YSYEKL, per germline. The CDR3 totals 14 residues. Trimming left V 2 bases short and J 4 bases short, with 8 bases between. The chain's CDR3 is CASSQWVTTGELFF. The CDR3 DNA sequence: TGCGCCAGCAGCCAATGGGTAACCACCGGGGAGCTGTTTTTT.